Below are 17 T cell receptor beta chains sequenced from a single sample in a study of blood T cell repertoires in COVID-19. Only in-frame clones appear in the TCRdb table, and some are missing; sequencing was by immunoSEQ multiplex PCR. Of about 290,000 clones listed, roughly 90% are singletons. Material: peripheral blood. The receptors were gathered from a woman aged 25 to 39 with COVID-19, enrolled during active disease.

The chain is built from TRBV5-4 and TRBJ2-3, with TRBD1 identical over 7 bases. J lost 2 bases, V lost 3 bases, and 6 bases had no gene match. This CDR3 has 15 residues. In germline, CDR1 is SGHNT, CDR2 YYREEE (reference sequence). The CDR3 spells CASSYRDSFTDTQYF. CDR3 sequence (DNA): TGTGCCAGCAGCTACCGGGACAGCTTCACAGATACGCAGTATTTT.

V usage is TRBV19 and J usage is TRBJ1-2; D is unclear. Per germline, CDR1 LNHDA and CDR2 SQIVND (reference sequence). This CDR3 comprises 12 residues. Trimming cost V 5 bases and J 5 bases, with 9 bases left between them. The CDR3 DNA reads TGTGCCAGTAGTCCCTCAGGTTATGGCTACACCTTC. Protein: CASSPSGYGYTF.

The chain joins TRBV28 to TRBJ2-1; 9 positions agree with TRBD2. Germline V gives CDR1 MDHEN, CDR2 SYDVKM. The CDR3 length is 17 residues. V dropped 11 bases and J dropped 7; count of bases not matched to a gene: 21. The CDR3 DNA reads TGTGCCGTTCGGGGGGACGTGGGCCTAGCGGGAAGGAATGAGCAGTTCTTC. This sequence encodes CAVRGDVGLAGRNEQFF. Full variable domain (missing parts from reference TRBV28 and TRBJ2-1): DVKVTQSSRYLVKRTGEKVFLECVQDMDHENMFWYRQDPGLGLRLIYFSYDVKMKEKGDIPEGYSVSREKKERFSLILESASTNQTSMYLCAVRGDVGLAGRNEQFFGPGTRLTVL.

Only a few counts were recorded for this clone. The chain uses TRBV5-1 and TRBJ2-5; TRBD2 is a possible D gene (5 bases). Germline values: CDR1 SGHRS, CDR2 YFSETQ. The CDR3 is 15 residues long. V was trimmed by 0 bases and J by 7 bases, leaving 16 bases between them. CDR3 residues: CASSLGGDLGGTQYF. CDR3 DNA: TGCGCCAGCAGCTTGGGCGGCGACTTAGGAGGGACCCAGTACTTC.

This clone was observed a handful of times. V is TRBV3-1 (or the pseudogene TRBV3-2) and J is TRBJ1-2, with D maybe TRBD1 (6 bases). CDR3 length: 15 residues. Germline loops: CDR1 LGHDT, CDR2 YNNKEL (reference sequence). V lost 0 bases and J lost 3, with 11 bases in between. The CDR3: CASSQDRGADYGYTF. The CDR3 DNA follows: TGTGCCAGCAGCCAAGATCGGGGGGCTGACTATGGCTACACCTTC.

The chain carries TRBV3-1 (or the pseudogene TRBV3-2) and TRBJ2-3; TRBD2 agrees at 8 bases. The CDR3 runs 13 residues. Germline CDR1 and CDR2: LGHDT and YNNKEL (reference sequence). The J segment lost 12 bases and the V segment lost 3 bases, leaving 8 bases of the junction unmatched. The CDR3 nucleotides read TGTGCCAGCAGCCATTCTCTCGGGGGGGTCCAGTATTTT. The encoded protein is CASSHSLGGVQYF.

The rearrangement joins TRBV11-2 to TRBJ2-7, with TRBD1 matching 9 bases. Germline CDR1 SGHAT, CDR2 FQNNGV. The CDR3 runs 15 residues. V lost 3 bases, J lost 4 bases, and 7 bases stayed unmatched. CDR3 amino acids: CASSFTGTGQYEQYF. DNA for the CDR3: TGTGCCAGCAGCTTCACCGGGACAGGGCAATACGAGCAGTACTTC.

This rearrangement joins TRBV3-1 (or the pseudogene TRBV3-2) to TRBJ2-3, with D uncertain. Germline CDR1 and CDR2: LGHDT and YNNKEL (reference sequence). This CDR3 is built from 14 residues. Trimming left V 4 bases short and J 7 bases short, with 15 bases between. The CDR3 loop is CASSRSRIENTQYF. The CDR3 coding sequence is TGTGCCAGCAGCCGGTCTCGAATAGAGAATACGCAGTATTTT.

The chain recombines TRBV27 with TRBJ2-2; TRBD2 matches at 8 bases. Trimming at V came to 5 bases and at J to 3 bases, leaving 5 bases not matched to a gene. CDR3 length equals 15 residues. Looked up from germline, CDR1 is MNHEY and CDR2 is SMNVEV (reference sequence). This CDR3 reads CASSPSGGDTGELFF. The CDR3 DNA is TGTGCCAGCAGTCCGTCGGGGGGGGACACCGGGGAGCTGTTTTTT.

In its sample, this clone was seen once. The chain recombines TRBV20-1 with TRBJ1-2, with D uncertain. In germline, CDR1 is DFQATT, CDR2 SNEGSKA (reference sequence). Trimming cost V 8 bases and J 1 base, with 2 bases left between them. The length of the CDR3 is 9 residues. This CDR3 reads CSHNYGYTF. In DNA form, the CDR3 reads TGCAGTCATAACTATGGCTACACCTTC.

The chain joins TRBV11-3 to TRBJ2-5, with 7 bases that match TRBD1. CDR1 is SGHNT and CDR2 is YENEEA in the germline V gene. V lost 5 bases and J lost 5; bases outside the gene matches: 8. The CDR3 spans 14 residues. This chain's CDR3 is CASSREDRYETQYF. The CDR3 nucleotides read TGTGCCAGCAGCCGCGAGGACAGGTACGAGACCCAGTACTTC.

The chain uses TRBV3-1 (or the pseudogene TRBV3-2) and TRBJ2-1; D uncertain. The CDR3 runs 17 residues. CDR1 LGHDT and CDR2 YNNKEL come from the germline V gene (reference sequence). V gave up 0 bases and J gave up 4 bases, with 16 bases separating them. The CDR3 sequence: CASSQDRVRSGYNEQFF. The CDR3 DNA reads TGTGCCAGCAGCCAAGATCGGGTTCGAAGTGGGTACAATGAGCAGTTCTTC.

The count of this clone is one. V usage is TRBV6-1 and J usage is TRBJ1-4; weak D call: TRBD1 (6 bases). Between the trimmed V and J ends, which lost 4 bases and 5 bases, there was a span of 20 bases. The CDR3 totals 17 residues. Looked up from germline, CDR1 is MNHNS and CDR2 is SASEGT. Here the CDR3 DNA reads TGTGCCAGCAGTGCGTCCGGACAGACGACTTTAAATGAAAAACTGTTTTTT. This gives the protein CASSASGQTTLNEKLFF.

The genes are TRBV7-9 and TRBJ2-2; tentatively, D is TRBD1 (6 bases). Germline CDR1 and CDR2: SEHNR and FQNEAQ (reference sequence). Trimming cost V 7 bases and J 6 bases, with 18 bases left between them. The CDR3 loop spans 15 amino acids. In nucleotides, the CDR3 is TGTGCCAGCACCAGAAGACAGGATCTTTCCGGGGAGCTGTTTTTT. This sequence encodes CASTRRQDLSGELFF.

This clone came up a few times. This sequence joins TRBV16 and TRBJ1-5; D is ambiguous. Germline V gene sequence: CDR1 KGHSY, CDR2 FQNENV. V was cut by 0 bases and J by 3 bases, with 9 bases left in between. The CDR3 is 15 residues long. CDR3 in amino acids: CASSQSRRVNQPQHF. CDR3 coding DNA: TGTGCCAGCAGCCAATCCAGGAGGGTCAATCAGCCCCAGCATTTT.

The chain couples TRBV5-4 to TRBJ2-2, with TRBD2 matching over 8 bases. V lost 0 bases to trimming and J lost 8 bases; unmatched junction nucleotides: 15. Germline V gene sequence: CDR1 SGHNT, CDR2 YYREEE (reference sequence). The CDR3 extends over 18 amino acids. DNA for the CDR3: TGTGCCAGCAGCTTGGGTGTGCGCGGGGGGCGTTCTCCGGGGGAGCTGTTTTTT. Its translation: CASSLGVRGGRSPGELFF.

The chain has TRBV11-2 and TRBJ2-2; 11 bases are shared with TRBD1. This CDR3 region has 16 residues. Germline V gene data show CDR1 as SGHAT and CDR2 as FQNNGV. V trimming: 5 bases; J trimming: 2 bases; junction bases outside the gene matches: 4. The CDR3 nucleotides are TGTGCCAGCAGCCCAGGACAGGGGGCCAACACCGGGGAGCTGTTTTTT. Its protein is CASSPGQGANTGELFF.